A selection of T cell receptor beta chains follows, all from one sample in a study of blood T cells in healthy people across ages. MiXCR, run by TCRdb on the 5' RACE reads, gives a single entry per CDR3 protein. Found here are hundreds of thousands of distinct CDR3 sequences, 50% to 65% of them singletons; the top ten hold around 40%. The sample comprised blood. Receptors originate from a man older than 75 in good health. Both conserved end residues are part of each CDR3. Each record gives: J gene, clone size, V gene, D gene, CDR3 protein, CDR3 DNA. The D gene is left open where the match is weak. Some rows mark clone size as missing; the rest say once, few, many or name a class of expanded clone.

>TRBJ2-1|NA|TRBV6-1|TRBD2
CASSEAGGPSEQFF
TGTGCCAGCAGTGAAGCGGGAGGGCCGTCTGAGCAGTTCTTC
>TRBJ2-7|NA|TRBV6-5|NA
CASSDLPQYEQYF
TGTGCCAGCAGCGACCTCCCCCAGTACGAGCAGTACTTC
>TRBJ2-7|few|TRBV29-1|TRBD1
CSAYRGENEQYF
TGCAGCGCATACAGGGGGGAGAACGAGCAGTACTTC
>TRBJ1-3|NA|TRBV2|NA
CASSDYFGSSGNTIYF
TGTGCCAGCAGTGATTATTTCGGGTCGTCTGGAAACACCATATATTTT
>TRBJ2-7|NA|TRBV5-1|NA
CASSSKYNELYF
TGCGCCAGCAGCTCTAAATACAATGAGCTGTACTTC
>TRBJ1-4|few|TRBV29-1|NA
CSIMKGDNEKLFF
TGCAGCATAATGAAGGGGGATAATGAAAAACTGTTTTTT
>TRBJ2-1|NA|TRBV3-1|NA
CAGSETEVHEQFF
TGTGCCGGCAGCGAGACGGAGGTCCATGAGCAGTTCTTC
>TRBJ2-3|NA|TRBV6-5|NA
CASSYRSATDTQYF
TGTGCCAGCAGTTACAGGAGTGCGACAGATACGCAGTATTTT
>TRBJ2-1|NA|TRBV20-1|NA
CSALGSSYNEQFF
TGCAGTGCTTTGGGGAGCTCCTACAATGAGCAGTTCTTC
>TRBJ2-6|NA|TRBV14|NA
CASSRPGMFSGANVLTF
TGTGCCAGCAGCCGCCCGGGAATGTTCTCTGGGGCCAACGTCCTGACTTTC
>TRBJ1-2|NA|TRBV6-6|TRBD1
CASSPGTGGRDYGYTF
TGTGCCAGCAGTCCCGGGACAGGGGGTAGGGACTATGGCTACACCTTC
>TRBJ2-1|NA|TRBV3-1|TRBD2
CASSSARGARNEQFF
TGTGCCAGCAGCTCAGCGCGGGGGGCCCGCAATGAGCAGTTCTTC
>TRBJ2-1|NA|TRBV7-9|TRBD1
CACSLGQGFSYNEQFF
TGTGCCTGCAGCTTAGGACAGGGATTCTCCTACAATGAGCAGTTCTTC